The 8 T cell receptor beta chains below come from one sample, sequenced in a study of T cell repertoires in cytomegalovirus infection. In TCRdb, the reads were re-called with MiXCR into one record per CDR3 protein. The repertoire holds hundreds of thousands of distinct CDR3 sequences, with around a third as singletons. Antigen specificity for these receptors is unknown. The sample here was cultured PBMCs, taken from culture after CMV antigen stimulation. These receptor sequences come from a human donor in good health (CMV status not recorded). Some clones in this sample may be carry-over from other donors' samples.

This chain connects TRBV4-1 to TRBJ2-7, with TRBD1 identical over 7 bases. The germline V gene has CDR1 MGHRA and CDR2 YSYEKL. The V segment lost 1 base and the J segment 2 bases; nucleotides outside the gene matches: 2. The CDR3 loop spans 14 amino acids. CDR3 bases: TGCGCCAGCAGCCAAGGGGACAGACCCTACGAGCAGTACTTC. The encoded protein is CASSQGDRPYEQYF.

The sample holds many counts of this clonotype. V usage is TRBV7-2 and J usage is TRBJ2-7; 9 nucleotides align to TRBD1. The V and J ends lost 5 bases and 2 bases, in that order; junction bases with no gene match: 4. Per the germline V gene, CDR1 is SGHTA and CDR2 is FQGNSA. The CDR3 loop spans 14 amino acids. As DNA, the CDR3 is TGTGCCAGCAGCGTGGGACAGGGACCCTACGAGCAGTACTTC. Residues: CASSVGQGPYEQYF.

Only a few counts were recorded for this clonotype. The chain recombines TRBV12-3 or TRBV12-4 with TRBJ2-7; 15 nucleotides agree with TRBD2. The V gene end was trimmed by 10 bases and the J gene end by 1 base; junction bases not matched to a gene: 11. This CDR3 spans 17 amino acids. CDR3 sequence: CAISGLAGGGMSYEQYF. As DNA, the CDR3 is TGTGCCATTTCGGGACTAGCGGGAGGAGGGATGTCCTACGAGCAGTACTTC.

The V gene is TRBV10-3, the J gene TRBJ1-1; a weak D match, TRBD1 (6 bases). The germline V gene encodes CDR1 ENHRY and CDR2 SYGVKD. Trimming removed 5 bases at V and 9 bases at J, with 10 bases between. This CDR3 has 11 residues. The CDR3, as DNA: TGTGCCATCAGTAGGGACACCAAAGCTTTCTTT. Amino acids: CAISRDTKAFF.

The chain recombines TRBV7-9 with TRBJ2-7, with D possibly being TRBD1 (6 bases). Germline V lookup: CDR1 SEHNR, CDR2 FQNEAQ (reference sequence). Trimming pared 2 bases from V and 5 bases from J, leaving 13 bases between. The CDR3 is made up of 14 amino acids. In DNA form, the CDR3 reads TGTGCCAGCAGCTTACCAGGGGTAATCCACGAGCAGTACTTC. Translation gives CASSLPGVIHEQYF.

This clonotype was counted once. The chain is built from TRBV5-1 and TRBJ2-2; D is unresolved. CDR1 is SGHRS and CDR2 is YFSETQ in the germline V gene. The ends were cut back, 4 bases at V and 7 bases at J, with 8 bases in the middle. The CDR3 runs to 12 residues. CDR3 nucleotide sequence: TGCGCCAGCAGCCCATGGGGCGGGGAGCTGTTTTTT. Protein sequence: CASSPWGGELFF. Supplemented by reference TRBV5-1 and TRBJ2-2, the full variable domain reads KAGVTQTPRYLIKTRGQQVTLSCSPISGHRSVSWYQQTPGQGLQFLFEYFSETQRNKGNFPGRFSGRQFSNSRSEMNVSTLELGDSALYLCASSPWGGELFFGEGSRLTVL.

The rearrangement links TRBV29-1 to TRBJ2-5, with D maybe TRBD1 (6 bases). V lost 8 bases and J lost 7, with 17 bases in between. CDR3 length: 12 amino acids. Germline V gives CDR1 SQVTM, CDR2 ANQGSEA. CDR3 coding DNA: TGCAGCCTATCCAGGGGACCAGGGACCCAGTACTTC. Translating it yields CSLSRGPGTQYF.

J is TRBJ1-5 and V is TRBV27; TRBD1 aligns across 8 bases. V shed 5 bases and J 7 bases; nucleotides not matched to a gene: 7. CDR1 MNHEY and CDR2 SMNVEV come from the germline V gene (reference sequence). This CDR3 comprises 14 residues. The CDR3 loop is CASSHDRGGQPQHF. The DNA for the CDR3 is TGTGCCAGCAGTCACGACAGGGGCGGACAGCCCCAGCATTTT.